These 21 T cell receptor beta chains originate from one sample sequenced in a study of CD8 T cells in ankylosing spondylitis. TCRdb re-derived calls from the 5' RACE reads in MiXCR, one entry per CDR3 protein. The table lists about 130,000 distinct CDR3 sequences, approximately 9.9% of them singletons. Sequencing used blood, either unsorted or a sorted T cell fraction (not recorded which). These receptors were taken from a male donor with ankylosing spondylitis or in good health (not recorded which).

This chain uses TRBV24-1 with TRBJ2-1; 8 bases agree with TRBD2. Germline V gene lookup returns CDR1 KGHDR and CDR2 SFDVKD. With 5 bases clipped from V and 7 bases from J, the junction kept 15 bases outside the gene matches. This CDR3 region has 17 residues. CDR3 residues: CATSGIAGKNSRNEQFF. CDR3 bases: TGTGCCACCAGTGGTATAGCGGGGAAAAATTCGAGAAATGAGCAGTTCTTC.

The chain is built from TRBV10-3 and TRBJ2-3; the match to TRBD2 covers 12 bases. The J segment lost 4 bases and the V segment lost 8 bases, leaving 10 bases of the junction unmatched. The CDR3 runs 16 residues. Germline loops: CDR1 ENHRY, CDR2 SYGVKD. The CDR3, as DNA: TGTGCCATCGGAAGCCGACTAGCGGGAGTTTCAGATACGCAGTATTTT. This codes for CAIGSRLAGVSDTQYF.

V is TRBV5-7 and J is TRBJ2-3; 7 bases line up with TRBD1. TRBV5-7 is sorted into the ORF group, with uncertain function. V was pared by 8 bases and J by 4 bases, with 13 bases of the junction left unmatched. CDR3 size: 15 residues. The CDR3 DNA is TGTGCCAGGGGCCCCGGGACAGCGGAGGCAGATACGCAGTATTTT. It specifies CARGPGTAEADTQYF.

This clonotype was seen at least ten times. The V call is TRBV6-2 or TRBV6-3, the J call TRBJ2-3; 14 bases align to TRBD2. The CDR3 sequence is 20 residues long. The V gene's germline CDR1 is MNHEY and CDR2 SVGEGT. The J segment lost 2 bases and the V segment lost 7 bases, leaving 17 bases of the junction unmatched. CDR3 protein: CASIRRRLAGGLAPTDTQYF. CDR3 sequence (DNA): TGTGCCAGCATCCGAAGACGACTAGCGGGAGGGTTGGCTCCCACAGATACGCAGTATTTT.

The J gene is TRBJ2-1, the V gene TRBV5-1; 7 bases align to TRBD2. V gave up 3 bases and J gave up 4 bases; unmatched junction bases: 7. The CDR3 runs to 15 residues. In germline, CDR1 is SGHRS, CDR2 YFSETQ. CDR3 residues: CASSSAGERYNEQFF. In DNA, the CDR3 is TGCGCCAGCAGCTCCGCGGGAGAACGTTACAATGAGCAGTTCTTC.

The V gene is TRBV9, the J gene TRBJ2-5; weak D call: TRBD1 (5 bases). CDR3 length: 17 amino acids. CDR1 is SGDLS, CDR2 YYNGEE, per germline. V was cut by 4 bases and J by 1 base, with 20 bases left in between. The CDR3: CASSHGAGRGSQETQYF. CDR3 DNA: TGTGCCAGCAGCCATGGGGCAGGAAGAGGATCCCAAGAGACCCAGTACTTC.

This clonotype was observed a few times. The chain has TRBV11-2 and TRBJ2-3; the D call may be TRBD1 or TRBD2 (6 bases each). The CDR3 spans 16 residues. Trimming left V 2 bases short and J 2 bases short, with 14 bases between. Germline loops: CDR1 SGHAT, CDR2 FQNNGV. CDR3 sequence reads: CASSLRGARVTDTQYF. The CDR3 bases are TGTGCCAGCAGCTTAAGGGGGGCGCGTGTCACAGATACGCAGTATTTT.

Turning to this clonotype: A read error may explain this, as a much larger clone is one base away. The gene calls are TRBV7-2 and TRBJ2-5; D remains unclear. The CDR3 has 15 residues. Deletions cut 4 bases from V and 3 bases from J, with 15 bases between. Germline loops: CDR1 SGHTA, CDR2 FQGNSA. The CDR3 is CASSSGNQVKETQYF. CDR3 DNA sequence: TGTGCCAGCAGCTCAGGAAACCAGGTGAAAGAGACCCAGTACTTC.

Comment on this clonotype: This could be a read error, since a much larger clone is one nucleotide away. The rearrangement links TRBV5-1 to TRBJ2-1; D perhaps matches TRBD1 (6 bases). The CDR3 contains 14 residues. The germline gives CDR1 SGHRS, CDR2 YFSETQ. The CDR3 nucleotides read TGCGCCAGCAGCATAGGACAGTCCTACAATGACCAGTTCTTC. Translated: CASSIGQSYNDQFF. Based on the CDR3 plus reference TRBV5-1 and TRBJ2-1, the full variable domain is KAGVTQTPRYLIKTRGQQVTLSCSPISGHRSVSWYQQTPGQGLQFLFEYFSETQRNKGNFPGRFSGRQFSNSRSEMNVSTLELGDSALYLCASSIGQSYNDQFFGPGTRLTVL.

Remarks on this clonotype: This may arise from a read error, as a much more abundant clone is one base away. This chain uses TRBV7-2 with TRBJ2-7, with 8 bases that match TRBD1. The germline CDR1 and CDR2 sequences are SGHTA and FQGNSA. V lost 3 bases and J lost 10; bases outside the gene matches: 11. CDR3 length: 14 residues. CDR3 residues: CASSLLTGQVDQYF. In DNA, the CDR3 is TGTGCCAGCAGCTTGTTAACGGGACAGGTCGACCAGTACTTC.

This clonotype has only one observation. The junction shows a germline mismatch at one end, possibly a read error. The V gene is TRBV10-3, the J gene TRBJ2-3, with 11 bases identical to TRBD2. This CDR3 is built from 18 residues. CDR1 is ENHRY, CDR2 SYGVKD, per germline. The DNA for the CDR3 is TGTGCCATCGGTGAGTCGCGACTAGCGGGAAGCGGCACAGATACGCAGTATTTT. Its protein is CAIGESRLAGSGTDTQYF.

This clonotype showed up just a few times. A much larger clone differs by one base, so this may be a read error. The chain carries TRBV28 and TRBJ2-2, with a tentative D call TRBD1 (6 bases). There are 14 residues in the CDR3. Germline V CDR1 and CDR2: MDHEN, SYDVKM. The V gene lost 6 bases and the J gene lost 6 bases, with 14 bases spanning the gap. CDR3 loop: CASRQGKNPGELFF. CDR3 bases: TGTGCCAGCAGGCAGGGGAAAAACCCCGGGGAGCTGTTTTTT.

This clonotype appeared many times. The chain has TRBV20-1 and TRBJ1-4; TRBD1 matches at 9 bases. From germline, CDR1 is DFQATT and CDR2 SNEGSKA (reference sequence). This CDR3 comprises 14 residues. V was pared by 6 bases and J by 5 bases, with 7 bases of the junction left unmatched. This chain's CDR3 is CSARTGTGNEKLFF. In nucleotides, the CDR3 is TGCAGTGCGAGAACCGGGACAGGGAATGAAAAACTGTTTTTT.

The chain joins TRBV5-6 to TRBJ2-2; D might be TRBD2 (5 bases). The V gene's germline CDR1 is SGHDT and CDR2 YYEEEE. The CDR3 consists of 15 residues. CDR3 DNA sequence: TGTGCGGAAGAGGGCCGCTCTCCGAACACCGGGGAGCTGTTTTTT. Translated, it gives CAEEGRSPNTGELFF.

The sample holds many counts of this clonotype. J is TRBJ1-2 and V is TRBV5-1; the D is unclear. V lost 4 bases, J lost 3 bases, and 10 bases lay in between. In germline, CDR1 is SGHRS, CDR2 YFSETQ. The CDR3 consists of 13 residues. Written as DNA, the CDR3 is TGCGCCAGCAGCCCTGGGCTGGACTATGGCTACACCTTC. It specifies CASSPGLDYGYTF.

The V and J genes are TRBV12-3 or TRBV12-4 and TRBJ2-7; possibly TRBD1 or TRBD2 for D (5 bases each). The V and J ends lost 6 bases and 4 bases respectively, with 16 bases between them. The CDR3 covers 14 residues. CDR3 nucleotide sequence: TGTGCCAGCAGATGGGACCTAAGAGCGTACGAGCAGTACTTC. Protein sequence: CASRWDLRAYEQYF.

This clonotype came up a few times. The CDR3: CASSLVPGLAAGEQFF. The CDR3 DNA sequence: TGCGCCAGCAGCTTGGTCCCGGGACTAGCGGCCGGAGAGCAGTTCTTC. The V and J genes are TRBV5-1 and TRBJ2-1; 11 bases map to TRBD2. This CDR3 is built from 16 residues. Germline CDR1 reads SGHRS; CDR2 reads YFSETQ. Trimming removed 0 bases from V and 10 bases from J; junction bases left unmatched: 9.

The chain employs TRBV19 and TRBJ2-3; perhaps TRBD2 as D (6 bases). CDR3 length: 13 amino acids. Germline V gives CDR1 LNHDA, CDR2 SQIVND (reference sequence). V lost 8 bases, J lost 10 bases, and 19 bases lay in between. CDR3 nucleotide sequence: TGTGCCAGTGAAAACCCCGTGGGGGAGGCGCAGTATTTT. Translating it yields CASENPVGEAQYF.

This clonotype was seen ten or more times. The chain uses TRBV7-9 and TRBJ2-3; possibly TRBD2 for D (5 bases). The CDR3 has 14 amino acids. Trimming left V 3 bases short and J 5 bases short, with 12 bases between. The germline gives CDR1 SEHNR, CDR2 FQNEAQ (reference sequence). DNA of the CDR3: TGTGCCAGCAGCTTGGCGAGGGCCGGAGATACGCAGTATTTT. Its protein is CASSLARAGDTQYF.

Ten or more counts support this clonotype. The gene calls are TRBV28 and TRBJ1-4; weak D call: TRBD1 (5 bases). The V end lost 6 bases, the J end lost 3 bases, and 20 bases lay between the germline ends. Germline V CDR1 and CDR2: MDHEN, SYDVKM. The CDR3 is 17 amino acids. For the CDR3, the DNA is TGTGCCAGCAGCCCCACGGGGGGGAAACCCGCTAATGAAAAACTGTTTTTT. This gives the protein CASSPTGGKPANEKLFF.

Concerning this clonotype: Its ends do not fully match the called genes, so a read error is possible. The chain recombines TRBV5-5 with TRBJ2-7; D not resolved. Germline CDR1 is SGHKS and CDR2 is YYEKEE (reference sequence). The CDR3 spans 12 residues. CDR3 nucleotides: TGTGCCAGCAGCTTGGATTCCTACAAGCAGTACTTC. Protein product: CASSLDSYKQYF.